This T cell receptor (beta chain) stems from a study of cytomegalovirus exposure and HLA in healthy donors. Regarding the study as a whole: It was 150 to 200 TCR beta chains that were listed as cytomegalovirus-associated.

The CDR3 is made up of 12 amino acids. With V trimmed by 1 base and J by 10 bases, 4 bases remained unmatched. The repertoire was sequenced with immunoSEQ multiplex PCR; TCRdb's copy has only in-frame clones and lacks some. The table includes around 200,000 clones, around 82% detected once. Regarding this clone: Its antigen is undetermined.

The approximately 130-subject validation cohort, separate from the roughly 700-subject first cohort, included the donors. The J gene is TRBJ1-2, the V gene TRBV5-3; 7 positions match TRBD1. TRBV5-3 is an ORF, and what it does is uncertain. This TCR was recovered from a woman aged 18 to 35 in good health and CMV-seropositive. Sequenced material: PBMCs. The CDR3 coding sequence is TGTGCCAGAAGCTTGCGTGACAGGGACTACACCTTC. Residues: CARSLRDRDYTF.